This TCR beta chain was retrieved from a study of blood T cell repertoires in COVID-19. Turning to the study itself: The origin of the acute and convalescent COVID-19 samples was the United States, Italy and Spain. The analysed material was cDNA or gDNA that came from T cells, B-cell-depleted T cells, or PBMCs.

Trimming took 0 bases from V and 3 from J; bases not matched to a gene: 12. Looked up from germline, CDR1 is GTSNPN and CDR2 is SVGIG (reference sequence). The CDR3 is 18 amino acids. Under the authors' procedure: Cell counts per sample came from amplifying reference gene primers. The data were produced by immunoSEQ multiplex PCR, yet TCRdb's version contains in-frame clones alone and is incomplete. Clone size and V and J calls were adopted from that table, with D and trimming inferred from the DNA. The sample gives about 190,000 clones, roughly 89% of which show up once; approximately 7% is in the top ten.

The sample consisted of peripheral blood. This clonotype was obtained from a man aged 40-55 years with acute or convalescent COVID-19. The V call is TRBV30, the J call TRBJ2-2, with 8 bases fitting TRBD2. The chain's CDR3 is CAWSVLLVGGADTGELFF. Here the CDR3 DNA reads TGTGCCTGGAGTGTACTCCTGGTCGGGGGGGCGGACACCGGGGAGCTGTTTTTT.